This T cell receptor (beta chain) is drawn from a study of T-cell memory formation after mild COVID-19. This clonotype was seen ten or more times. V lost 3 bases to trimming and J lost 2 bases; unmatched junction nucleotides: 10. Germline lookup yields CDR1 SGHRS and CDR2 YFSETQ. This CDR3 comprises 18 residues. With constant-segment primers, 5'RACE yielded cDNA libraries of TCR alpha and TCR beta that carried sample barcodes and UMIs. TCRdb redid the calling of the 5' RACE reads with MiXCR, one entry per CDR3 protein. The data contain under 40,000 distinct CDR3 sequences, roughly 6.1% of them singletons.

The chain couples TRBV5-1 to TRBJ2-7; 14 bases match TRBD2. What was sequenced was PBMCs or a T cell subset sorted from them (not recorded which). The sequence was collected from an adult who had mild COVID-19 (a few samples of this study predate the infection). Cell type and time point are not known. CDR3 in DNA: TGCGCCAGCAGCTCCGAGGGGACTAGCGGGAGTTTCACCTACGAGCAGTACTTC. It specifies CASSSEGTSGSFTYEQYF.